These 6 T cell receptor beta chains originate from one sample sequenced in a study of cytomegalovirus exposure and HLA in healthy donors. A multiplex PCR was run with 60 Vbeta primers and 13 Jbeta primers. Assay used: immunoSEQ multiplex PCR; TCRdb lists only in-frame clones, some missing. The sample shows approximately 150,000 clones, just over 75% of them seen only once. The sequenced sample was PBMCs. The receptors come from a woman between 25 and 40 years old in good health and CMV-seropositive.

This clone turned up a few times. The chain uses TRBV18 and TRBJ1-1; possible D gene TRBD1, 6 bases. There are 13 residues in the CDR3. Germline loops: CDR1 KGHSH, CDR2 LQKENI. With 4 bases removed from V and 1 base from J, the gap between germline ends came to 7 bases. For the CDR3, the DNA is TGTGCCAGCTCACAGACAGGGAACACTGAAGCTTTCTTT. This codes for CASSQTGNTEAFF.

The genes are TRBV7-8 and TRBJ1-3; D not resolved. The CDR3 contains 16 residues. Trimming shortened V by 2 bases and J by 0 bases, and 11 bases separated the two germline ends. CDR1 SGHVS and CDR2 FQNEAQ come from the germline V gene. For the CDR3, the DNA is TGTGCCAGCAGCTTAAATTTTGGGAGCTCTGGAAACACCATATATTTT. Its translation: CASSLNFGSSGNTIYF. Using reference TRBV7-8 and TRBJ1-3 for the parts outside the CDR3, the full variable domain is GAGVSQSPRYKVAKRGQDVALRCDPISGHVSLFWYQQALGQGPEFLTYFQNEAQLDKSGLPSDRFFAERPEGSVSTLKIQRTQQEDSAVYLCASSLNFGSSGNTIYFGEGSWLTVV.

The chain combines TRBV15 with TRBJ2-5, with D possibly matching TRBD2 (7 bases). This CDR3 has 18 amino acids. The V end lost 0 bases, the J end lost 2 bases, and 19 bases lay between the germline ends. The V gene's germline CDR1 is LNHNV and CDR2 YYDKDF (reference sequence). The CDR3 nucleotides are TGTGCCACCAGCAGAGATGGGGGGGGAGGGACAACACAAGAGACCCAGTACTTC. Its translation is CATSRDGGGGTTQETQYF.

This clone was observed a single time. This sequence joins TRBV20-1 and TRBJ2-7; D is unclear. V was pared by 6 bases and J by 3 bases, with 9 bases between. CDR3 length equals 11 residues. Germline CDR1 is DFQATT and CDR2 is SNEGSKA (reference sequence). For the CDR3, the DNA is TGCAGTGCACCGCCGGGCTACGAGCAGTACTTC. Amino acid sequence: CSAPPGYEQYF.

The chain employs TRBV19 and TRBJ2-7; 14 bases agree with TRBD2. V was clipped by 3 bases and J by 6 bases; unmatched bases: 1. The CDR3 contains 14 residues. The germline gives CDR1 LNHDA, CDR2 SQIVND (reference sequence). The CDR3: CASSMTSGRGEQYF. The CDR3 DNA sequence: TGTGCCAGTAGTATGACTAGCGGGAGGGGCGAGCAGTACTTC.

The chain joins TRBV4-3 to TRBJ2-1, with TRBD2 identical over 8 bases. J was trimmed by 6 bases and V by 0 bases; bases with no gene match: 4. Germline V gives CDR1 LGHNA, CDR2 YSLEER. The CDR3 runs 15 residues. CDR3 nucleotide sequence: TGCGCCAGCAGCCAAGATTTACTAGCGGTCAATGAGCAGTTCTTC. Its translation is CASSQDLLAVNEQFF.